These 4 T cell receptor beta chains were sequenced from one sample in a study of cytomegalovirus exposure and HLA in healthy donors. Clones were sequenced by immunoSEQ multiplex PCR, and TCRdb holds only the in-frame ones, with some missing. The sample carries around 160,000 clones, around four fifths recorded once. Material: PBMCs. These receptor sequences come from a man in his thirties or forties in good health and CMV-seropositive.

The V call is TRBV7-6, the J call TRBJ1-1; TRBD1 matches at 9 bases. CDR1 SGHVS and CDR2 FNYEAQ come from the germline V gene. The CDR3 contains 17 residues. V shed 1 base and J 1 base; nucleotides not matched to a gene: 7. The CDR3 reads CASSLETGTGWNTEAFF. The CDR3 nucleotides are TGTGCCAGCAGCTTAGAGACGGGGACAGGGTGGAACACTGAAGCTTTCTTT.

The gene calls are TRBV15 and TRBJ1-1; D uncertain. This CDR3 is built from 16 residues. Germline V lookup: CDR1 LNHNV, CDR2 YYDKDF (reference sequence). The germline V and J ends were trimmed by 3 bases and 0 bases, with 14 bases remaining between them. CDR3 sequence reads: CATSSRKAVMNTEAFF. The CDR3, as DNA: TGTGCCACCAGCAGCCGTAAGGCGGTTATGAACACTGAAGCTTTCTTT.

The chain uses TRBV5-1 and TRBJ2-1; 8 nucleotides align to TRBD1. The CDR3 runs 15 residues. Per the germline V gene, CDR1 is SGHRS and CDR2 is YFSETQ. V trimming: 3 bases; J trimming: 2 bases; junction bases outside the gene matches: 4. This chain's CDR3 is CASSSGTGAYNEQFF. The CDR3 bases are TGCGCCAGCAGCTCTGGGACAGGCGCCTACAATGAGCAGTTCTTC.

The chain couples TRBV27 to TRBJ2-3, with TRBD2 identical over 10 bases. With 5 bases clipped from V and 3 bases from J, the junction kept 8 bases outside the gene matches. The CDR3 is made up of 16 amino acids. Germline values: CDR1 MNHEY, CDR2 SMNVEV (reference sequence). CDR3 loop: CASSGLAGGGTDTQYF. DNA for the CDR3: TGTGCCAGCAGTGGTTTAGCGGGGGGAGGGACAGATACGCAGTATTTT.